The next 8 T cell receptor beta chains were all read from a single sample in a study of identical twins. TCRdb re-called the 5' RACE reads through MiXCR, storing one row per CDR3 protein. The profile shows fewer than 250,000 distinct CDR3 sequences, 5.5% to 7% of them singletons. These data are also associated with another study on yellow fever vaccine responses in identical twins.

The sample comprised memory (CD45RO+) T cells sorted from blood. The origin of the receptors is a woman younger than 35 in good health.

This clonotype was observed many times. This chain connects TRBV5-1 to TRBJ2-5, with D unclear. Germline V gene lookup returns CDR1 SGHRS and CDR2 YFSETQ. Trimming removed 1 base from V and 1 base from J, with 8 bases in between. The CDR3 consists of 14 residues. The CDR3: CASSLLQSQETQYF. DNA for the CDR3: TGCGCCAGCAGCTTGTTGCAGAGCCAAGAGACCCAGTACTTC.

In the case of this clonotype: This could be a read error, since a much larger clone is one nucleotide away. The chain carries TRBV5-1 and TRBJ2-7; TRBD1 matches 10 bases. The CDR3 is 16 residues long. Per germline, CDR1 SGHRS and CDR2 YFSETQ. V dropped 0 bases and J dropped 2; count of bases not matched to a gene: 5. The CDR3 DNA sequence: TGCGCCAGCAGCTTGGAGGGACAGGGGAGCACCTACGAGCAGTACTTC. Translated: CASSLEGQGSTYEQYF.

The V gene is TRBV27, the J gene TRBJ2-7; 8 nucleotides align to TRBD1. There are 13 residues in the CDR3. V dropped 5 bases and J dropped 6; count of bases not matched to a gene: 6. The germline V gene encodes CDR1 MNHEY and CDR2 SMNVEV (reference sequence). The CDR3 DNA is TGTGCCAGCAGTCCACCCGACAGGGGCGAGCAGTACTTC. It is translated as CASSPPDRGEQYF.

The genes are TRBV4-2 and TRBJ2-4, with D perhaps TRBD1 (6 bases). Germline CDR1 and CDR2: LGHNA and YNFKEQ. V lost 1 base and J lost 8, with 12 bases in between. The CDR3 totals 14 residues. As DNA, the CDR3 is TGTGCCAGCAGCCAAGGGGAAAAGGGGGACATTCAGTACTTC. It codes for CASSQGEKGDIQYF.

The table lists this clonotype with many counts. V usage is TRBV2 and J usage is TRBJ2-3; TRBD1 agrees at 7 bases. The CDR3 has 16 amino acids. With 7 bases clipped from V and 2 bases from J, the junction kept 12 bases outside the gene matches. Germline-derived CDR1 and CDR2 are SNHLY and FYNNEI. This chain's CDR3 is CASTEPRQGNTDTQYF. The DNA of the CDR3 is TGTGCCAGCACCGAGCCACGACAGGGCAACACAGATACGCAGTATTTT. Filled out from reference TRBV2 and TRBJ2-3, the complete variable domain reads EPEVTQTPSHQVTQMGQEVILRCVPISNHLYFYWYRQILGQKVEFLVSFYNNEISEKSEIFDDQFSVERPDGSNFTLKIRSTKLEDSAMYFCASTEPRQGNTDTQYFGPGTRLTVL.

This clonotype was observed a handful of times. This CDR3 is CASSNSYSSTDTQYF. CDR3 nucleotides: TGTGCCAGCAGCAACAGCTACTCTAGCACAGATACGCAGTATTTT. The genes are TRBV6-1 and TRBJ2-3; no reliable D call. From germline, CDR1 is MNHNS and CDR2 SASEGT. The CDR3 is made up of 15 amino acids. The V end was cut by 6 bases, the J end by 0 bases, with 13 bases between.

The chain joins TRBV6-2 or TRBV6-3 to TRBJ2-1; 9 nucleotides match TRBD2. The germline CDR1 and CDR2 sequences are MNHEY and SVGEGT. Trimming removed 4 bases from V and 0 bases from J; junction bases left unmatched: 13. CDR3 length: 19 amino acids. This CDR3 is CASSLTSGTGRSSYNEQFF. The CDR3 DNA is TGTGCCAGCAGTTTGACTAGCGGCACTGGTCGGAGCTCCTACAATGAGCAGTTCTTC.

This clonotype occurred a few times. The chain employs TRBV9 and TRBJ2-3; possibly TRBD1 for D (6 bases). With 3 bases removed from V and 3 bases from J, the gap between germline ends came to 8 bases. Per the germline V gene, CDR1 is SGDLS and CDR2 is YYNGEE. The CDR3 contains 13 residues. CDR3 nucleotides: TGTGCCAGCAGCGGGGGGCCGACAGATACGCAGTATTTT. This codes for CASSGGPTDTQYF.